This T cell receptor (beta chain) was retrieved from a study of STAT5B mutations in CD4+ large granular lymphocyte leukemia. Method: immunoSEQ multiplex PCR; TCRdb's copy keeps in-frame clones and lacks some. The sample holds some 40,000 clones, roughly 79% seen once. The CDR3 covers 15 residues. V was trimmed by 2 bases and J by 0 bases, leaving 11 bases between them. Germline CDR1 reads MNHNS; CDR2 reads SASEGT. Study-wide points: The CD4+ versus CD8+ T-LGLL clonality difference may reflect limited sample size. TRBV06-family usage was enriched in top patient clones (8/27) versus controls (2/35).

This clone was seen only a few times. Its target is not known. The chain combines TRBV6-1 with TRBJ2-7, with a possible D match to TRBD2 (6 bases). This clonotype originated in a human donor in good health. The material sequenced was CD4+ T cells from blood buffy coats. The CDR3, as DNA: TGTGCCAGCAGTGAAACGGGGGTTCTCTCCTACGAGCAGTACTTC. Translating it yields CASSETGVLSYEQYF.